This T cell receptor beta chain appears in the sequencing data of a study of T cells of healthy individuals. TCRdb redid the calling of the 5' RACE reads with MiXCR, one entry per CDR3 protein. The table includes approximately 100,000 distinct CDR3 sequences, roughly 15% detected once. This TCR was sampled from a human donor in good health.

This CDR3 is CAISPRDRGLQGYTF. The CDR3 coding sequence is TGTGCCATCTCACCCCGGGACAGGGGCCTACAGGGCTACACCTTC. The genes are TRBV19 and TRBJ1-2; 10 bases match TRBD1. CDR1 and CDR2 (germline): LNHDA, SQIVND (reference sequence). Trimming at V came to 10 bases and at J to 8 bases, leaving 16 bases not matched to a gene. This CDR3 is built from 15 residues.